The present TCR beta chain was sequenced within a study of tumor-infiltrating lymphocytes in primary liver carcinoma. Notes on the study in general: Compared with blood, tumor repertoires held significantly more in their top 250 clones.

Per the germline V gene, CDR1 is MGHRA and CDR2 is YSYEKL. V trimming: 2 bases; J trimming: 2 bases; junction bases outside the gene matches: 3. The CDR3 has 14 residues. Of note for this clonotype: What it recognizes is unknown. Since a much larger clone is just one base distant, this may be a read error. The conserved phenylalanine or tryptophan is not found at the CDR3 terminus, so this likely reflects a read error.

Unsorted whole blood supplied the RNA, and germline DNA was extracted too. Among the patients, all had chronic HBV infection and none had been treated. A constant-region primer primed TCR beta cDNA synthesis from about 0.55 ug of total RNA. Sequencing libraries for TCR beta derived from three nested multiplex PCR rounds that used slightly modified ARM-PCR. The study ran its first two PCR rounds for nine to ten cycles each, using TRBV1-TRBV30 forward primers and a C-beta reverse primer. TCRdb fed the multiplex PCR reads into MiXCR, producing one record per CDR3 protein. The repertoire holds almost 200,000 distinct CDR3 sequences, around 60% seen once, with 7% to 8.5% in the top ten.

The chain has TRBV4-1 and TRBJ2-7, with 7 bases fitting TRBD1. The sequencing input was peripheral blood. The receptor's source is a woman aged 60-75 years with primary liver carcinoma and hepatitis B virus infection. The CDR3 DNA sequence: TGCGCCAGCAGCCAAAGACAGGGACCCTACGAGCAGTACTCC. As protein: CASSQRQGPYEQYS.